This section outlines one T cell receptor beta chain sequence together with its context. The antigen is undetermined. The data were obtained in a study of shared clonotypes between healthy human individuals. Splitting the CD4+ cells yielded a CD45RA+ naive subset and a CD45RA-negative memory subset. The CDR3 totals 10 residues. Germline V gene lookup returns CDR1 LGHNT and CDR2 FRNRAP. V dropped 6 bases and J dropped 2 bases, with 2 bases sitting between them. The authors distributed each subset's genomic DNA evenly over several immunoSEQ plates. Generated by immunoSEQ multiplex PCR, the TCRdb table keeps only in-frame clones and is missing some. The sample holds about 1 million clones, approximately 68% seen once. Study-wide results and limits: Relative to memory subsets, naive subsets generally showed larger estimated richness. Generation of non-shared clonotypes was less probable than generation of clonotypes shared by all four donors.

J is TRBJ2-7 and V is TRBV12-5; D is uncertain. Sequencing was done on a sample of memory CD4+ T cells sorted from blood. The subset is: CD45RA-negative fraction. This receptor was obtained from a man younger than 35 in good health. The CDR3 coding sequence is TGTGCTAGTGGCGCCTACGAGCAGTACTTC. This gives the protein CASGAYEQYF.